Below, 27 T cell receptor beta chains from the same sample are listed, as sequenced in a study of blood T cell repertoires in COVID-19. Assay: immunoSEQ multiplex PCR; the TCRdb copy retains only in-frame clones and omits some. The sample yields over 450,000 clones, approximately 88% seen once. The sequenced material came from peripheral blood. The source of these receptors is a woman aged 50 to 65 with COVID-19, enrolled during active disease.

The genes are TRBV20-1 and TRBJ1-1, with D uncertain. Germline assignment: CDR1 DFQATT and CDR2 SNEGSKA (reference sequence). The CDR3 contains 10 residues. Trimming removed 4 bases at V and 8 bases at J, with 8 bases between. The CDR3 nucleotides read TGCAGTGCTATAGGAGTCGAAGCTTTCTTT. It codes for CSAIGVEAFF.

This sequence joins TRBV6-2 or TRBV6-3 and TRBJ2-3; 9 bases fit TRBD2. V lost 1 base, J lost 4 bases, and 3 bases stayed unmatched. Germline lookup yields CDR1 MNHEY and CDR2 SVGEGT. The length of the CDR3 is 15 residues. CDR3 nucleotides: TGTGCCAGCAGTTACTTCCGACTAGCGGCAGATACGCAGTATTTT. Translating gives CASSYFRLAADTQYF.

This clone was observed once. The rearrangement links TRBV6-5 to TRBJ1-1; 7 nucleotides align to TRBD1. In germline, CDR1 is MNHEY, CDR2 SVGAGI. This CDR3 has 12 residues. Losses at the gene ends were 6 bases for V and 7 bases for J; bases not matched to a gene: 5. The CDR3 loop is CASRQGMDEAFF. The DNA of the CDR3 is TGTGCCAGCAGACAGGGGATGGATGAAGCTTTCTTT.

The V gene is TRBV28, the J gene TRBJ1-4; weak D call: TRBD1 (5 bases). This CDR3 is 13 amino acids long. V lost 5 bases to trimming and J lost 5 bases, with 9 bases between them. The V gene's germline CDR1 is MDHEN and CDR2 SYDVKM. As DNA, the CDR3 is TGTGCCAGCAGTAACCCAGGGAATGAAAAACTGTTTTTT. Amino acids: CASSNPGNEKLFF.

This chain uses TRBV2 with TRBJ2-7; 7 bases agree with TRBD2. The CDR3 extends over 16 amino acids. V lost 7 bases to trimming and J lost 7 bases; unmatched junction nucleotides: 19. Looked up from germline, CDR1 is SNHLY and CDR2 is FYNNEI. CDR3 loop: CASIRSTLTRAGEQYF. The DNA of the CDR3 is TGTGCCAGCATAAGATCTACTCTAACCCGAGCGGGGGAGCAGTACTTC.

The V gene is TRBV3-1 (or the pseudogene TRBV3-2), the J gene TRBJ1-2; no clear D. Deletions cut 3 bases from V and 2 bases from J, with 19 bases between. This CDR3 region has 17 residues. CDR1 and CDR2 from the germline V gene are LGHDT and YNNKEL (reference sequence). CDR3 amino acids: CASSQGVSLGSNYGYTF. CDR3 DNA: TGTGCCAGCAGCCAGGGAGTCAGTCTCGGGTCAAACTATGGCTACACCTTC.

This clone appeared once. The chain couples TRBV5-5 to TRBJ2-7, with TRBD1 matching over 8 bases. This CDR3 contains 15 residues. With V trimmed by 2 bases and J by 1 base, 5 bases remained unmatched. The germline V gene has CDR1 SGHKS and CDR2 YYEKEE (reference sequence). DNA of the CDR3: TGTGCCAGCAGCTTAATCAGACAGGGGTCCTACGAGCAGTACTTC. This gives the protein CASSLIRQGSYEQYF.

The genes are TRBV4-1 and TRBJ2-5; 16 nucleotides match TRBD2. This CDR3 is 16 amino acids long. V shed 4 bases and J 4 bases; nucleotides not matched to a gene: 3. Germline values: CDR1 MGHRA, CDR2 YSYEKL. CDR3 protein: CASSPGLAGGGETQYF. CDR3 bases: TGCGCCAGCAGCCCGGGACTAGCGGGGGGGGGAGAGACCCAGTACTTC.

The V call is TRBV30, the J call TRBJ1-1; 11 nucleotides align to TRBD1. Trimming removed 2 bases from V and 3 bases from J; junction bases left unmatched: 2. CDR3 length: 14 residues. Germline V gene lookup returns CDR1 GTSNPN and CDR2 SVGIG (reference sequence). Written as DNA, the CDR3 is TGTGCCTGGAGTTTGGGACAGGGGGACACTGAAGCTTTCTTT. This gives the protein CAWSLGQGDTEAFF. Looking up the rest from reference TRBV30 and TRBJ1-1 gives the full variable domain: SQTIHQWPATLVQPVGSPLSLECTVEGTSNPNLYWYRQAAGRGLQLLFYSVGIGQISSEVPQNLSASRPQDRQFILSSKKLLLSDSGFYLCAWSLGQGDTEAFFGQGTRLTVV.

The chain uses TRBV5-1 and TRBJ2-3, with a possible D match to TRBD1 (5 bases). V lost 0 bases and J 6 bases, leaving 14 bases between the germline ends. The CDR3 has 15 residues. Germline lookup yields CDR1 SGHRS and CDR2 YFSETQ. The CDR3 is CASSLDQGEFDTQYF. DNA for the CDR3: TGCGCCAGCAGCTTGGACCAGGGCGAGTTCGATACGCAGTATTTT.

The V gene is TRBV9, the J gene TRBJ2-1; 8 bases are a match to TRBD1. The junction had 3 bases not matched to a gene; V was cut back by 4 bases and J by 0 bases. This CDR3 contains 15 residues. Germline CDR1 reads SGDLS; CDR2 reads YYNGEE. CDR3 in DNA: TGTGCCAGCAGCCCAGGGGGCCCCTCCTACAATGAGCAGTTCTTC. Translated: CASSPGGPSYNEQFF.

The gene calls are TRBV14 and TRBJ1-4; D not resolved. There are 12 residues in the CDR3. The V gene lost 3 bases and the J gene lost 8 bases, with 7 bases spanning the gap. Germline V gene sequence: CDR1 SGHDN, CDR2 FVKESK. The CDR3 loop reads CASSHEHEKLFF. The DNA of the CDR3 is TGTGCCAGCAGCCATGAACACGAAAAACTGTTTTTT.

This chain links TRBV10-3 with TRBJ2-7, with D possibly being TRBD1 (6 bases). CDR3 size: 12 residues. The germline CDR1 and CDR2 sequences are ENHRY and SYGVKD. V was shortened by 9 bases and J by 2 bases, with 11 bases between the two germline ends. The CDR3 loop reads CAIRTETYEQYF. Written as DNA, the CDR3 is TGTGCCATTAGGACAGAAACCTACGAGCAGTACTTC.

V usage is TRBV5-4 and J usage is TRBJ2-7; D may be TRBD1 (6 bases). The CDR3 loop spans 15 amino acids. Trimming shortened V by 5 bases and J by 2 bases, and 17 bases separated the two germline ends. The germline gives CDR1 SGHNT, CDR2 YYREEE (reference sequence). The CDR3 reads CASSQAGRDTYEQYF. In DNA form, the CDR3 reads TGTGCCAGCAGTCAGGCGGGCCGGGACACCTACGAGCAGTACTTC.

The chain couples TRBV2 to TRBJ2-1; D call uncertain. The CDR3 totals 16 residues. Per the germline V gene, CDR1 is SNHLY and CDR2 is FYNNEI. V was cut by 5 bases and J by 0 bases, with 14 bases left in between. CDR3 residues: CASSPDTIASYNEQFF. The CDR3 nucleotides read TGTGCCAGCAGTCCCGACACAATCGCCTCCTACAATGAGCAGTTCTTC.

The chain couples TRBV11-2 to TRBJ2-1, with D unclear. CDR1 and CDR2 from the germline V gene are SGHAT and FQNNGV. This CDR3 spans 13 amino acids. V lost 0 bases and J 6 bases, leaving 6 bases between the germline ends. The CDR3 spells CASSLESSNEQFF. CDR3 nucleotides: TGTGCCAGCAGCTTAGAGAGTTCCAATGAGCAGTTCTTC.

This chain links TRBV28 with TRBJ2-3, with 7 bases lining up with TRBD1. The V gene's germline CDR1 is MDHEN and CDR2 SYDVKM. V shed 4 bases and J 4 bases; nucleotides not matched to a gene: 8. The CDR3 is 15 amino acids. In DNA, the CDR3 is TGTGCCAGCAGTTACCCCAGACAGGGACCAGATACGCAGTATTTT. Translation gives CASSYPRQGPDTQYF.

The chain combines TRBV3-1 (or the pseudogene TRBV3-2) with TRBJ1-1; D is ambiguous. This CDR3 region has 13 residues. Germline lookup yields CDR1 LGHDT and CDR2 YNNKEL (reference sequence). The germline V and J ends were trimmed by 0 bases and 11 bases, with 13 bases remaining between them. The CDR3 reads CASSQDRRAAAFF. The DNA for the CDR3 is TGTGCCAGCAGCCAAGATAGGAGGGCTGCTGCTTTCTTT.

In DNA form, the CDR3 reads TGTGCCAGCAGCCAAGATGACGGCCGAGCGGAGGGCTACACCTTC. As protein: CASSQDDGRAEGYTF. The chain combines TRBV4-2 with TRBJ1-2; no clear D gene. The germline V gene encodes CDR1 LGHNA and CDR2 YNFKEQ. Trimming cost V 0 bases and J 8 bases, with 16 bases left between them. The CDR3 runs 15 residues.

CDR3: CASRPDMNEKLFF. The CDR3 DNA follows: TGTGCCAGCAGGCCGGACATGAATGAAAAACTGTTTTTT. The chain joins TRBV2 to TRBJ1-4, with D perhaps matching TRBD1 (5 bases). CDR3 size: 13 residues. CDR1 is SNHLY, CDR2 FYNNEI, per germline. V was cut by 6 bases and J by 5 bases, with 10 bases left in between. Looking up the rest from reference TRBV2 and TRBJ1-4 gives the full variable domain: EPEVTQTPSHQVTQMGQEVILRCVPISNHLYFYWYRQILGQKVEFLVSFYNNEISEKSEIFDDQFSVERPDGSNFTLKIRSTKLEDSAMYFCASRPDMNEKLFFGSGTQLSVL.

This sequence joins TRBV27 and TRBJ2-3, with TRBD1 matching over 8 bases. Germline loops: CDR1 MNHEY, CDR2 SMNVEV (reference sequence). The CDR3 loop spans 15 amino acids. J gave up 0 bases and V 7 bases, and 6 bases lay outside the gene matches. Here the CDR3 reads CASNHRGASTDTQYF. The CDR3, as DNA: TGTGCCAGCAATCACAGGGGGGCTAGCACAGATACGCAGTATTTT.

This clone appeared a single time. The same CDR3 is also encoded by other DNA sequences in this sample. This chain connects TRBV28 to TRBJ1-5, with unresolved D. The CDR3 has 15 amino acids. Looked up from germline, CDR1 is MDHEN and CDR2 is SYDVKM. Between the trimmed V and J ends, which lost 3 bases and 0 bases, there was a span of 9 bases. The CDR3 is CASSFGRYSNQPQHF. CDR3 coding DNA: TGTGCCAGCAGTTTTGGGCGATATAGCAATCAGCCCCAGCATTTT.

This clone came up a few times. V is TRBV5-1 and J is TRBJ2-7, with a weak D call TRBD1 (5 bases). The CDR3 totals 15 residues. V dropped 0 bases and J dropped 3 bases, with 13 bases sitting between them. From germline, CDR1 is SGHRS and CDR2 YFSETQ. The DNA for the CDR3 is TGCGCCAGCAGCTTGGCCCCGACAGAGAACTACGAGCAGTACTTC. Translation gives CASSLAPTENYEQYF.

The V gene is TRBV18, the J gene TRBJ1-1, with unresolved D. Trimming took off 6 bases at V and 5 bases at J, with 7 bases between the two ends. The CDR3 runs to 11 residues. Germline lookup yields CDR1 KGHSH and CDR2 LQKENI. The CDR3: CASSLTTEAFF. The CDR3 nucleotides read TGTGCCAGCTCCCTCACTACTGAAGCTTTCTTT.

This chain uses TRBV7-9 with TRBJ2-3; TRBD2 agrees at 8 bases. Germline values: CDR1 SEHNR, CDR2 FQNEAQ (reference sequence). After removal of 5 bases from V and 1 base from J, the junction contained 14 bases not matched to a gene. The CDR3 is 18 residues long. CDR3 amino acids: CASSRVASRGGGTDTQYF. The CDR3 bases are TGTGCCAGCAGCCGAGTCGCCTCCCGGGGGGGAGGCACAGATACGCAGTATTTT.

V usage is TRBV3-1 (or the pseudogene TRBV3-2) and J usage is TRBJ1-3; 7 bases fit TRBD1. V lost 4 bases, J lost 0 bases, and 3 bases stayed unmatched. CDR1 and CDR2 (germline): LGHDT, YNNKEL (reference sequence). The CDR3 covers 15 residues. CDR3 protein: CASSPGQYSGNTIYF. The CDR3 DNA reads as TGTGCCAGCAGCCCGGGACAGTACTCTGGAAACACCATATATTTT.

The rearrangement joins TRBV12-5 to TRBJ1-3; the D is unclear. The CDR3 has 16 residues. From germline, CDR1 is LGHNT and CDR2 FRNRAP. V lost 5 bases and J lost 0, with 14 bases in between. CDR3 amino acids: CASGPGGVSSGNTIYF. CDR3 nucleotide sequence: TGTGCTAGTGGTCCGGGCGGGGTTAGCTCTGGAAACACCATATATTTT.